A single sample is the source of the 18 T cell receptor beta chains below, sequenced in a study of blood T cell repertoires in COVID-19. Profiled with immunoSEQ multiplex PCR; TCRdb holds only in-frame clones, not every one. The profile shows roughly 300,000 clones, 81% of them singletons. What was sequenced was peripheral blood. The receptors were gathered from a woman aged 55-69 years with active or convalescent COVID-19.

The V and J genes are TRBV5-1 and TRBJ1-6, with D unresolved. The V end lost 5 bases, the J end lost 7 bases, and 13 bases lay between the germline ends. Per germline, CDR1 SGHRS and CDR2 YFSETQ. The CDR3 contains 14 residues. The CDR3 coding sequence is TGCGCCAGCAGTGTGAGGACGGGGAATTCACCCCTCCACTTT. The encoded protein is CASSVRTGNSPLHF.

This chain uses TRBV4-1 with TRBJ2-1; 12 bases are shared with TRBD2. The ends lost 4 bases at V and 1 base at J; junction bases unmatched: 8. CDR1 and CDR2 (germline): MGHRA, YSYEKL. The CDR3 spans 18 residues. The chain's CDR3 is CASSRGLAGGVSYNEQFF. The DNA of the CDR3 is TGCGCCAGCAGCCGAGGGCTAGCGGGGGGGGTTTCCTACAATGAGCAGTTCTTC.

This clone was seen just once. The V and J genes are TRBV5-1 and TRBJ1-3; D not certain. This CDR3 has 16 amino acids. Germline values: CDR1 SGHRS, CDR2 YFSETQ. Trimming pared 3 bases from V and 0 bases from J, leaving 13 bases between. Here the CDR3 DNA reads TGCGCCAGCAGCTCCCTGACAAGCAGCTCTGGAAACACCATATATTTT. It yields the protein CASSSLTSSSGNTIYF.

The V call is TRBV5-6, the J call TRBJ2-1; possible D gene TRBD2, 5 bases. The V end lost 0 bases, the J end lost 4 bases, and 11 bases lay between the germline ends. The CDR3 runs 15 residues. In germline, CDR1 is SGHDT, CDR2 YYEEEE. DNA of the CDR3: TGTGCCAGCAGCTTGGGACTACGGCGTTACAATGAGCAGTTCTTC. Encoded protein: CASSLGLRRYNEQFF.

This chain uses TRBV7-2 with TRBJ1-1; 9 bases are a match to TRBD1. Germline values: CDR1 SGHTA, CDR2 FQGNSA. The V gene end was trimmed by 4 bases and the J gene end by 5 bases; junction bases not matched to a gene: 14. The length of the CDR3 is 17 residues. The CDR3 bases are TGTGCCAGCAGCTCCCCTCCCTGGGGACAGGGAACTACTGAAGCTTTCTTT. It specifies CASSSPPWGQGTTEAFF.

The CDR3 here is CASSQEGRVGSYNSPLHF. In nucleotides, the CDR3 is TGTGCCAGCAGCCAAGAAGGCAGGGTCGGCTCCTATAATTCACCCCTCCACTTT. The rearrangement links TRBV4-2 to TRBJ1-6; tentatively, D is TRBD1 (5 bases). Germline assignment: CDR1 LGHNA and CDR2 YNFKEQ. Trimming left V 0 bases short and J 0 bases short, with 12 bases between. The CDR3 extends over 18 amino acids.

The rearrangement uses TRBV5-1 and TRBJ2-7; possible D gene TRBD2, 6 bases. The CDR3 totals 15 residues. The V end was cut by 4 bases, the J end by 2 bases, with 16 bases between. CDR1 SGHRS and CDR2 YFSETQ come from the germline V gene. CDR3 protein: CASSGGTQATYEQYF. The CDR3 DNA reads as TGCGCCAGCAGCGGCGGGACGCAGGCAACCTACGAGCAGTACTTC.

The V call is TRBV25-1, the J call TRBJ2-1, with 7 nucleotides matching TRBD2. Trimming removed 3 bases from V and 6 bases from J; junction bases left unmatched: 8. The germline V gene encodes CDR1 MGHDK and CDR2 SYGVNS. There are 15 residues in the CDR3. The CDR3 sequence: CASSDGLGTLNEQFF. The CDR3 coding sequence is TGTGCCAGCAGTGATGGACTAGGGACCCTCAATGAGCAGTTCTTC.

The V and J genes are TRBV2 and TRBJ2-7; D gene unclear. V gave up 3 bases and J gave up 6 bases, with 9 bases separating them. CDR3 length: 12 residues. Germline assignment: CDR1 SNHLY and CDR2 FYNNEI. The CDR3 loop is CASSDRSVEQYF. CDR3 nucleotide sequence: TGTGCCAGCAGTGATCGGAGTGTCGAGCAGTACTTC.

The chain uses TRBV7-9 and TRBJ1-3; TRBD1 is a possible D gene (6 bases). Trimming shortened V by 3 bases and J by 0 bases, and 15 bases separated the two germline ends. Germline lookup yields CDR1 SEHNR and CDR2 FQNEAQ (reference sequence). This CDR3 comprises 17 residues. The CDR3 here is CASSFRAGASSGNTIYF. CDR3 sequence (DNA): TGTGCCAGCAGCTTTAGGGCAGGGGCTTCCTCTGGAAACACCATATATTTT. The full variable domain, rest sourced from reference TRBV7-9 and TRBJ1-3, is DTGVSQNPRHKITKRGQNVTFRCDPISEHNRLYWYRQTLGQGPEFLTYFQNEAQLEKSRLLSDRFSAERPKGSFSTLEIQRTEQGDSAMYLCASSFRAGASSGNTIYFGEGSWLTVV.

The chain uses TRBV12-5 and TRBJ1-2; D call uncertain. CDR1 and CDR2 (germline): LGHNT, FRNRAP. The length of the CDR3 is 11 residues. V was clipped by 6 bases and J by 1 base, with 3 bases between them. CDR3: CASGVNYGYTF. The CDR3 region has the DNA TGTGCTAGTGGCGTTAACTATGGCTACACCTTC.

This chain joins TRBV10-3 and TRBJ2-7; the match to TRBD1 covers 7 bases. Trimming removed 5 bases from V and 2 bases from J; junction bases left unmatched: 3. CDR1 and CDR2 (germline): ENHRY, SYGVKD. There are 13 residues in the CDR3. CDR3 nucleotides: TGTGCCATCAGTACAGGGGCCCCCTACGAGCAGTACTTC. It codes for CAISTGAPYEQYF.

This clone was detected a few times. The J gene is TRBJ2-2, the V gene TRBV2; perhaps TRBD1 as D (7 bases). Germline lookup yields CDR1 SNHLY and CDR2 FYNNEI. The CDR3 has 16 residues. Trimming cost V 7 bases and J 0 bases, with 15 bases left between them. This CDR3 is CASKEGAGPNTGELFF. The CDR3 DNA is TGTGCCAGCAAGGAGGGGGCGGGGCCGAACACCGGGGAGCTGTTTTTT. The full variable domain, with the rest looked up from reference TRBV2 and TRBJ2-2, is EPEVTQTPSHQVTQMGQEVILRCVPISNHLYFYWYRQILGQKVEFLVSFYNNEISEKSEIFDDQFSVERPDGSNFTLKIRSTKLEDSAMYFCASKEGAGPNTGELFFGEGSRLTVL.

This clone was observed a few times. This chain connects TRBV4-1 to TRBJ1-5, with D perhaps matching TRBD1 (5 bases). Germline assignment: CDR1 MGHRA and CDR2 YSYEKL. The CDR3 is made up of 18 amino acids. The V end was cut by 1 base, the J end by 5 bases, with 21 bases between. The CDR3: CASSQVWLRGGRDQPQHF. The CDR3 region has the DNA TGCGCCAGCAGCCAAGTTTGGCTACGGGGGGGTAGAGATCAGCCCCAGCATTTT.

The CDR3 DNA is TGTGCCAGCAGCTCAATCTTGGGCCGCACAGATACGCAGTATTTT. This codes for CASSSILGRTDTQYF. The chain combines TRBV7-6 with TRBJ2-3; D is unresolved. The V gene lost 4 bases and the J gene lost 1 base, with 12 bases spanning the gap. The CDR3 is 15 amino acids. CDR1 SGHVS and CDR2 FNYEAQ come from the germline V gene.

This clone appeared a few times. Other DNA sequences in the sample encode the same CDR3. The chain has TRBV7-9 and TRBJ1-1, with D possibly TRBD1 on 6 matching bases. The germline V and J ends were trimmed by 3 bases and 5 bases, with 7 bases remaining between them. The CDR3 is made up of 12 amino acids. Germline loops: CDR1 SEHNR, CDR2 FQNEAQ (reference sequence). The CDR3 coding sequence is TGTGCCAGCAGCTTGGGGGCTACTGAAGCTTTCTTT. Protein: CASSLGATEAFF.

CDR3 loop: CASSPQAGANQETQYF. The CDR3 DNA reads as TGTGCCAGCAGCCCGCAAGCGGGGGCCAACCAAGAGACCCAGTACTTC. The chain has TRBV5-8 and TRBJ2-5; 8 bases map to TRBD2. The CDR3 consists of 16 residues. V gave up 4 bases and J gave up 0 bases; unmatched junction bases: 8. Per the germline V gene, CDR1 is SGHTS and CDR2 is YDEGEE.

This clone was seen once. The rearrangement joins TRBV4-1 to TRBJ2-1; 13 bases match TRBD2. J lost 0 bases, V lost 3 bases, and 11 bases had no gene match. CDR3 length: 20 residues. CDR1 and CDR2 from the germline V gene are MGHRA and YSYEKL. CDR3 amino acids: CASSQGLAGYSKSSYNEQFF. In nucleotides, the CDR3 is TGCGCCAGCAGCCAGGGACTAGCGGGGTATAGTAAAAGCTCCTACAATGAGCAGTTCTTC.